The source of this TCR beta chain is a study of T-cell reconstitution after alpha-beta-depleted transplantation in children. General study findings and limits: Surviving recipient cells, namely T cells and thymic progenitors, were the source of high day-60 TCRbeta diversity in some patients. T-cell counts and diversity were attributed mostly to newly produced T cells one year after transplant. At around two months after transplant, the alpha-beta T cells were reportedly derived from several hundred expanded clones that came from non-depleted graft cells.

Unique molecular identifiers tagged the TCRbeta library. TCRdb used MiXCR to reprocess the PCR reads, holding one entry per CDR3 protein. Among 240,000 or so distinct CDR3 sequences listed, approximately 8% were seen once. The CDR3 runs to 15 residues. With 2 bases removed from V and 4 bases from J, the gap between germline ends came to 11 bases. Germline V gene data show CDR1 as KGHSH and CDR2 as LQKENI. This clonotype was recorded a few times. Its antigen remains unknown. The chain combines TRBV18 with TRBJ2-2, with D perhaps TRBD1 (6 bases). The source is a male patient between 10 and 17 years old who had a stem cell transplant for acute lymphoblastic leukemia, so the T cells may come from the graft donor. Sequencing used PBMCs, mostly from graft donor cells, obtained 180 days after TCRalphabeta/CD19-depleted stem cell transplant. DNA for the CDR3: TGTGCCAGCTCACCAAGCAGAGGGGGCACCGGGGAGCTGTTTTTT. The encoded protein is CASSPSRGGTGELFF.